The present T cell receptor (beta chain) was sequenced within a study of blood T cell repertoires in COVID-19. Across the study: Researchers got acute and convalescent COVID-19 samples from the United States, Italy and Spain.

CDR1 and CDR2 (germline): SGHTA, FQGNSA. This CDR3 spans 16 amino acids. Unmatched junction bases numbered 4, after V lost 5 bases and J lost 2 bases. TCRdb's table, derived via immunoSEQ multiplex PCR, lists solely in-frame clones and lacks some. This sample has fewer than 80,000 clones, with roughly 87% found just once. This receptor was taken from a man aged 25-45 years with acute or convalescent COVID-19. Sequences were obtained from peripheral blood. The chain employs TRBV7-2 and TRBJ1-6; 9 nucleotides line up with TRBD1. This chain's CDR3 is CASSKRTGAYNSPLHF. As DNA, the CDR3 is TGTGCCAGCAGCAAACGGACAGGGGCCTATAATTCACCCCTCCACTTT.